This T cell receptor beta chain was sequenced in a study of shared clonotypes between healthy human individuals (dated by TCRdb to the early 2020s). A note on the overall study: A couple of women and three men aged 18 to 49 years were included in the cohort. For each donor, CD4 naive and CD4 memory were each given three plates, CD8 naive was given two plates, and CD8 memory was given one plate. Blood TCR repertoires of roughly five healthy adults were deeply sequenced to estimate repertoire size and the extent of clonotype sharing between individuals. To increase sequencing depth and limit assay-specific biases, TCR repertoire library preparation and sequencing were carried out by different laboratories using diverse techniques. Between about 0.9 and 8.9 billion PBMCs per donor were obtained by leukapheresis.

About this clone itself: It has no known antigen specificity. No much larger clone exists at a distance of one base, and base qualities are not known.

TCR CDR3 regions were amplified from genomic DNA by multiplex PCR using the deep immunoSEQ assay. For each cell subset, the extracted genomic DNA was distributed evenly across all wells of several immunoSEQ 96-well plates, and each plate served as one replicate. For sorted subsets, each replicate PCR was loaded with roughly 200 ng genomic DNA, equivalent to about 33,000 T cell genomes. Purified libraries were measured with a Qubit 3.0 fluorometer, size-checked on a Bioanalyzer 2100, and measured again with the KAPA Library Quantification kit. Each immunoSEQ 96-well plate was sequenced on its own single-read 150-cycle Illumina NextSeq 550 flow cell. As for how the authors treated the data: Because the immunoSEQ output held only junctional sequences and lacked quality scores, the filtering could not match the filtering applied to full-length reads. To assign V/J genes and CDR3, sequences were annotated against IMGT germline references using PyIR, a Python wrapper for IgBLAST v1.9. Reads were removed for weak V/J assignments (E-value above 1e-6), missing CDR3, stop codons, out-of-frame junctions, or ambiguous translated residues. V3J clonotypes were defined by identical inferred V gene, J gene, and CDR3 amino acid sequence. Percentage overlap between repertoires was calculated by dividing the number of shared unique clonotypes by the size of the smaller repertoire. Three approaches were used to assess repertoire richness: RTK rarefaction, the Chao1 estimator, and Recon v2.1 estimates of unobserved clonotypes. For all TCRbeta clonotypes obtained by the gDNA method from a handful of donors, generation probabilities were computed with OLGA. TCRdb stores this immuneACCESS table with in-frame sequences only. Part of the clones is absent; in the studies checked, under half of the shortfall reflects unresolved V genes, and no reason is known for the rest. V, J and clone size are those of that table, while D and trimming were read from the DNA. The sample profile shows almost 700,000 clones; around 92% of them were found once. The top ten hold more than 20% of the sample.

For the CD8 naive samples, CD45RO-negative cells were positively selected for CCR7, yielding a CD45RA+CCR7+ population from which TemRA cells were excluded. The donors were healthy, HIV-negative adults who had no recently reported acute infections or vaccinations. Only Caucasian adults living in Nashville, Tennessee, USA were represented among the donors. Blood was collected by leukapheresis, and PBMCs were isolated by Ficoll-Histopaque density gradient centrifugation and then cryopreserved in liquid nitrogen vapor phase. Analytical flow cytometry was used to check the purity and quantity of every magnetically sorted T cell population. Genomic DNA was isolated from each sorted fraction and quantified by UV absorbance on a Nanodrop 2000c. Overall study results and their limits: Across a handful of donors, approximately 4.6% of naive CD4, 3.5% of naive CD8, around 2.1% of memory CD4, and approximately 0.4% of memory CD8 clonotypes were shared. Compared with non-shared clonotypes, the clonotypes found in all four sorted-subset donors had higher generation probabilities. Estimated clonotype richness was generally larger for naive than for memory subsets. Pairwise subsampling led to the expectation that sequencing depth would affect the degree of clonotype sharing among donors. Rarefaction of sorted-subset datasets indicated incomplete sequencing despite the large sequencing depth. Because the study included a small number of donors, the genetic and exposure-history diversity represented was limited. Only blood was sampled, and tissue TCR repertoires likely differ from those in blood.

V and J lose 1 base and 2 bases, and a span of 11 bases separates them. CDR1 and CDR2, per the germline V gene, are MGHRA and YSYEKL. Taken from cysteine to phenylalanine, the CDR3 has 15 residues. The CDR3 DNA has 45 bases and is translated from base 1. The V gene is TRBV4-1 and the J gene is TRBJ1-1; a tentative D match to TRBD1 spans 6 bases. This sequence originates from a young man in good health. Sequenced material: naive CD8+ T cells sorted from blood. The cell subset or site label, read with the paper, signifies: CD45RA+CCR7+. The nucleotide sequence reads TGCGCCAGCAGCCAAGTGCCAGGGGCCAACACTGAAGCTTTCTTT. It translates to CASSQVPGANTEAFF.